These 3 T cell receptor beta chains originate from one sample sequenced in a study of blood T cell repertoires in COVID-19. TCRdb keeps only in-frame clones here, not all; method: immunoSEQ multiplex PCR. The top ten hold around 20% of the sample, which has around 130,000 clones, roughly three quarters seen once. Sequencing used peripheral blood. The receptor set was obtained from a man at least 80 years old with acute or convalescent COVID-19.

The rearrangement links TRBV30 to TRBJ2-1, with 8 nucleotides matching TRBD2. The CDR3 consists of 15 residues. Per the germline V gene, CDR1 is GTSNPN and CDR2 is SVGIG (reference sequence). The J segment lost 9 bases and the V segment lost 2 bases, leaving 12 bases of the junction unmatched. The CDR3: CAWSLRLAHLSEQFF. CDR3 nucleotides: TGTGCCTGGAGTCTCAGACTAGCGCATCTGAGTGAGCAGTTCTTC.

V usage is TRBV6-2 or TRBV6-3 and J usage is TRBJ2-3, with TRBD1 matching over 7 bases. The CDR3 length is 17 residues. Germline V gives CDR1 MNHEY, CDR2 SVGEGT. V trimming: 0 bases; J trimming: 3 bases; junction bases outside the gene matches: 9. CDR3 bases: TGTGCCAGCAGTTACTCGGAGTTGGACAGGACAACAGATACGCAGTATTTT. Its translation is CASSYSELDRTTDTQYF.

The J gene is TRBJ1-1, the V gene TRBV7-2; 8 positions match TRBD1. The CDR3 has 15 residues. The germline CDR1 and CDR2 sequences are SGHTA and FQGNSA. The V segment lost 5 bases and the J segment 0 bases; nucleotides outside the gene matches: 5. The DNA for the CDR3 is TGTGCCAGCAGCACCGGGACAGGTATGAACACTGAAGCTTTCTTT. Its protein is CASSTGTGMNTEAFF.